One sample yielded the 13 T cell receptor beta chains listed below, sequenced in a study of shared clonotypes between healthy human individuals. Clones were read by immunoSEQ multiplex PCR, and TCRdb kept only the in-frame ones, dropping some. The sample carries roughly 2 million clones, more than 90% recorded once. Sequenced: naive CD4+ T cells sorted from blood. Documented subset: CD45RA+ positively selected. These TCRs come from a man in his late teens or twenties in good health.

The genes are TRBV4-2 and TRBJ2-3; D call uncertain. Germline V gives CDR1 LGHNA, CDR2 YNFKEQ. This CDR3 is 14 amino acids long. The V and J ends lost 1 base and 4 bases respectively, with 9 bases between them. Here the CDR3 reads CASSQAGRADTQYF. The CDR3 DNA reads as TGTGCCAGCAGCCAAGCTGGAAGGGCAGATACGCAGTATTTT.

V usage is TRBV27 and J usage is TRBJ2-1; D not resolved. The germline gives CDR1 MNHEY, CDR2 SMNVEV (reference sequence). This CDR3 contains 15 residues. With 6 bases removed from V and 0 bases from J, the gap between germline ends came to 12 bases. Here the CDR3 DNA reads TGTGCCAGCAGCGACGTGCGCGTCTCCTACAATGAGCAGTTCTTC. The encoded protein is CASSDVRVSYNEQFF.

This chain links TRBV5-1 with TRBJ1-2; no definite D call. CDR3 length: 14 residues. Trimming cost V 0 bases and J 8 bases, with 14 bases left between them. The germline CDR1 and CDR2 sequences are SGHRS and YFSETQ. For the CDR3, the DNA is TGCGCCAGCAGCTTGGGGTCGGAGAGCAGCGGCTACACCTTC. As protein: CASSLGSESSGYTF.

This chain links TRBV18 with TRBJ2-7; D tentatively reads TRBD1 or TRBD2 (6 bases each). The germline V gene has CDR1 KGHSH and CDR2 LQKENI. This CDR3 is built from 18 residues. Trimming pared 3 bases from V and 6 bases from J, leaving 27 bases between. CDR3 sequence reads: CASSPQNTPMGEGGEQYF. CDR3 nucleotide sequence: TGTGCCAGCTCACCGCAAAATACGCCAATGGGCGAGGGGGGCGAGCAGTACTTC. The whole variable domain, remainder taken from reference TRBV18 and TRBJ2-7, is NAGVMQNPRHLVRRRGQEARLRCSPMKGHSHVYWYRQLPEEGLKFMVYLQKENIIDESGMPKERFSAEFPKEGPSILRIQQVVRGDSAAYFCASSPQNTPMGEGGEQYFGPGTRLTVT.

This chain uses TRBV13 with TRBJ1-2, with 10 bases that match TRBD1. V shed 1 base and J 4 bases; nucleotides not matched to a gene: 3. Germline CDR1 PRHDT, CDR2 FYEKMQ (reference sequence). The CDR3 has 15 residues. CDR3 sequence (DNA): TGTGCCAGCAGCTTAGTGACAGGGGGCGTCTATGGCTACACCTTC. Its protein is CASSLVTGGVYGYTF.

The chain combines TRBV19 with TRBJ2-5, with 7 positions matching TRBD2. The CDR3 contains 15 residues. Losses at the gene ends were 3 bases for V and 4 bases for J; bases not matched to a gene: 8. Germline CDR1 and CDR2: LNHDA and SQIVND (reference sequence). Here the CDR3 reads CASSMGGAGLETQYF. Here the CDR3 DNA reads TGTGCCAGTAGTATGGGAGGGGCCGGATTAGAGACCCAGTACTTC. The variable domain in full, with the rest retrieved from reference TRBV19 and TRBJ2-5, is DGGITQSPKYLFRKEGQNVTLSCEQNLNHDAMYWYRQDPGQGLRLIYYSQIVNDFQKGDIAEGYSVSREKKESFPLTVTSAQKNPTAFYLCASSMGGAGLETQYFGPGTRLLVL.

The V call is TRBV6-6, the J call TRBJ1-5; no clear D. Trimming cost V 0 bases and J 8 bases, with 11 bases left between them. The CDR3 consists of 14 residues. In germline, CDR1 is MNHNY, CDR2 SVGAGI (reference sequence). The CDR3 is CASSYSSPEKPQHF. The CDR3 nucleotides read TGTGCCAGCAGTTACTCGAGTCCCGAGAAGCCCCAGCATTTT.

This clone was detected only once. The chain is built from TRBV7-2 and TRBJ2-1, with D unclear. CDR1 is SGHTA and CDR2 is FQGNSA in the germline V gene. The CDR3 contains 13 residues. The V and J ends lost 5 bases and 4 bases respectively, with 9 bases between them. The CDR3 loop is CASSGLAYNEQFF. The CDR3 region has the DNA TGTGCCAGCAGCGGATTGGCGTACAATGAGCAGTTCTTC.

The chain is built from TRBV5-8 and TRBJ2-4, with D perhaps being TRBD1 or TRBD2 (5 bases each). Germline values: CDR1 SGHTS, CDR2 YDEGEE. The V end was cut by 0 bases, the J end by 3 bases, with 19 bases between. This CDR3 contains 18 residues. The chain's CDR3 is CASSLEFGTPWGKNIQYF. The CDR3 coding sequence is TGTGCCAGCAGCTTGGAGTTTGGGACCCCCTGGGGCAAAAACATTCAGTACTTC.

J is TRBJ1-4 and V is TRBV5-4; D unclear. Germline V gene lookup returns CDR1 SGHNT and CDR2 YYREEE (reference sequence). Trimming cost V 1 base and J 4 bases, with 11 bases left between them. The CDR3 sequence is 15 residues long. CDR3: CASSLRRENNEKLFF. For the CDR3, the DNA is TGTGCCAGCAGCTTGAGGAGGGAGAATAATGAAAAACTGTTTTTT.

This clone showed up just once. V is TRBV5-1 and J is TRBJ2-2; 8 positions match TRBD1. Unmatched junction bases numbered 5, after V lost 0 bases and J lost 4 bases. The CDR3 is 16 residues long. CDR1 is SGHRS and CDR2 is YFSETQ in the germline V gene. Written as DNA, the CDR3 is TGCGCCAGCAGCTTGGAAGCGACAGGGGCCACCGGGGAGCTGTTTTTT. Its translation is CASSLEATGATGELFF.

The V gene is TRBV30, the J gene TRBJ2-7; 7 bases agree with TRBD1. The CDR3 loop spans 11 amino acids. Per germline, CDR1 GTSNPN and CDR2 SVGIG (reference sequence). The V segment lost 2 bases and the J segment 6 bases; nucleotides outside the gene matches: 1. The CDR3 protein is CAWSYRGEQYF. In nucleotides, the CDR3 is TGTGCCTGGAGTTACAGGGGCGAGCAGTACTTC.

The chain combines TRBV7-2 with TRBJ2-5; D unresolved. Trimming left V 4 bases short and J 5 bases short, with 11 bases between. The CDR3 extends over 13 amino acids. Germline V lookup: CDR1 SGHTA, CDR2 FQGNSA. The DNA of the CDR3 is TGTGCCAGCAGCTCACCGACTTGGGAGACCCAGTACTTC. It encodes CASSSPTWETQYF.